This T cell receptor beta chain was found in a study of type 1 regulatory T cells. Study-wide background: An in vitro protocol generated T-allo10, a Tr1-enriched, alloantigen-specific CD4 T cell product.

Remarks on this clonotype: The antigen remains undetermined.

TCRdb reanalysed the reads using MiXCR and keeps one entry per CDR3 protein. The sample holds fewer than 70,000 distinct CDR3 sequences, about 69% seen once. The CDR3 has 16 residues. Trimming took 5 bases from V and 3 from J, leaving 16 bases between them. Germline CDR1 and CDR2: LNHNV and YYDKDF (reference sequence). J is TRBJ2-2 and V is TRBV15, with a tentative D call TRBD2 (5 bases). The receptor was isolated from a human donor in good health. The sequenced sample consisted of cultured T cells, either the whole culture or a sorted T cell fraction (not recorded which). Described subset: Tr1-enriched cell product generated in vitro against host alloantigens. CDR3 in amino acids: CATSDSKGLYTGELFF. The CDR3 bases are TGTGCCACCAGCGATAGCAAAGGACTGTACACCGGGGAGCTGTTTTTT. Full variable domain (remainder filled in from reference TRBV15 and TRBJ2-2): DAMVIQNPRYQVTQFGKPVTLSCSQTLNHNVMYWYQQKSSQAPKLLFHYYDKDFNNEADTPDNFQSRRPNTSFCFLDIRSPGLGDTAMYLCATSDSKGLYTGELFFGEGSRLTVL.